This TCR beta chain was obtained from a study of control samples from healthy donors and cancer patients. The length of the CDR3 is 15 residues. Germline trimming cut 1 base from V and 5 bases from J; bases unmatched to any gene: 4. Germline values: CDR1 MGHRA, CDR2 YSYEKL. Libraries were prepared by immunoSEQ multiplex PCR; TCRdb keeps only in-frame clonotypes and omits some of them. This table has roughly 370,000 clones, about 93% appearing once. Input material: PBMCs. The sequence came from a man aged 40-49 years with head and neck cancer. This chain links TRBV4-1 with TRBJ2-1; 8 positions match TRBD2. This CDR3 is CASSQGTSHDNEQFF. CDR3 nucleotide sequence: TGCGCCAGCAGCCAAGGGACTAGCCACGACAATGAGCAGTTCTTC.